This T cell receptor (beta chain) was sequenced in a study of shared clonotypes between healthy human individuals. Whole-study results and caveats: Researchers sampled only blood; tissue repertoires likely differ. With a handful of donors compared, 4.5% to 6.5% of naive CD4 clonotypes were shared.

CD45RO negativity and positive selection for CCR7 defined naive CD8 cells, a population that excluded terminally differentiated effector memory CD45RA+ cells. Points on this clone: As yet, its antigen is unknown. The same CDR3 arises from other DNA sequences in this sample as well.

In the original processing: From ImmunoSEQ came sequences covering only the junction and carrying no quality scores, so filtering differed. The table came from immunoSEQ multiplex PCR; TCRdb's copy has only in-frame clones and leaves some out. The DNA was the basis for D and trimming; V, J and clone size are from that table. Of roughly 2,000,000 clones listed, roughly 93% are singletons. V shed 4 bases, J shed 7 bases, and the junction held 3 bases outside the gene matches. CDR3 size: 13 residues. CDR1 LNHDA and CDR2 SQIVND come from the germline V gene (reference sequence). Material: naive CD8+ T cells from PBMCs. This chain links TRBV19 with TRBJ2-1; 8 bases fit TRBD1. This TCR derives from a man aged 18 to 30 in good health. Some clones in this sample may be carry-over from other donors' samples. For the CDR3, the DNA is TGTGCCAGTAGTAACACAGGGGGTAATGAGCAGTTCTTC. The encoded protein is CASSNTGGNEQFF.